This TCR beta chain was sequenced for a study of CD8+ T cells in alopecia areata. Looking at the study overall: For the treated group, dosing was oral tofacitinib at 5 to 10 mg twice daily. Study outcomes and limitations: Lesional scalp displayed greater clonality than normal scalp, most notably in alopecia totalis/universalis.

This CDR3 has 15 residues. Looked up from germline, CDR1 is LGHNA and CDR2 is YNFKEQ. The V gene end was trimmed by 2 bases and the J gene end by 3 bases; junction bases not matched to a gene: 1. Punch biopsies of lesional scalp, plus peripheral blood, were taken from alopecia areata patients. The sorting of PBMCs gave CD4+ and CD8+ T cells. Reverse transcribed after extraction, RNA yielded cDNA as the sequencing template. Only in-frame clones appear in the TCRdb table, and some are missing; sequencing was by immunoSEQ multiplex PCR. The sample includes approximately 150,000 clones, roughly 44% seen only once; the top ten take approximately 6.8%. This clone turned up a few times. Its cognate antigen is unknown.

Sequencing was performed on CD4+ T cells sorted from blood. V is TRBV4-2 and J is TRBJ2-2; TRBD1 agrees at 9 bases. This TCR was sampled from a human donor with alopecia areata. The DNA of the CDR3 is TGTGCCAGCAGCCAAAGGACAGGGGACACCGGGGAGCTGTTTTTT. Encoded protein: CASSQRTGDTGELFF.